These 14 T cell receptor beta chains were sequenced from one sample in a study of T cell repertoires in cytomegalovirus infection. TCRdb independently ran MiXCR on the reads; one entry per CDR3 protein. The sample records around 320,000 distinct CDR3 sequences, 9.5% being singletons. Sequencing used PBMCs. Receptors were obtained from a human donor in good health (CMV status not recorded). Some clones in this sample may be carry-over from other donors' samples.

This clonotype was counted many times. The rearrangement uses TRBV7-2 and TRBJ1-1, with a tentative D call TRBD1 (5 bases). This CDR3 has 14 amino acids. Trimming shortened V by 1 base and J by 8 bases, and 14 bases separated the two germline ends. Germline lookup yields CDR1 SGHTA and CDR2 FQGNSA. CDR3 in amino acids: CASSLVSLGVEAFF. CDR3 sequence (DNA): TGTGCCAGCAGCTTAGTCAGTCTGGGGGTAGAAGCTTTCTTT.

Many counts were recorded for this clonotype. J is TRBJ2-7 and V is TRBV5-4; the match to TRBD1 covers 8 bases. Looked up from germline, CDR1 is SGHNT and CDR2 is YYREEE (reference sequence). The V segment lost 1 base and the J segment 5 bases; nucleotides outside the gene matches: 5. The CDR3 runs 14 residues. DNA for the CDR3: TGTGCCAGCAGCTTGCGGCAGGGGGCTAACGAGCAGTACTTC. Translation gives CASSLRQGANEQYF.

This clonotype was observed a handful of times. The V gene is TRBV12-3 or TRBV12-4, the J gene TRBJ1-5; the match to TRBD1 covers 7 bases. The CDR3 is made up of 13 amino acids. J lost 7 bases, V lost 0 bases, and 0 bases had no gene match. The CDR3 DNA is TGTGCCAGCAGTTTAGCCAGGGGGCAGCCCCAGCATTTT. It yields the protein CASSLARGQPQHF.

This clonotype has just a few counts. This rearrangement joins TRBV7-2 to TRBJ1-6, with D unclear. Germline V gene sequence: CDR1 SGHTA, CDR2 FQGNSA. The CDR3 extends over 15 amino acids. V shed 2 bases and J shed 15 bases, with 20 bases lying between them. Written as DNA, the CDR3 is TGTGCCAGCAGCTTAACACCGGTTCCTACCTTTGACCTCCACTTT. Translation gives CASSLTPVPTFDLHF.

This clonotype appeared a few times. The V and J genes are TRBV10-3 and TRBJ1-2, with 8 bases that match TRBD1. Trimming removed 3 bases from V and 3 bases from J; junction bases left unmatched: 6. CDR3 length: 15 residues. In germline, CDR1 is ENHRY, CDR2 SYGVKD. In DNA, the CDR3 is TGTGCCATCAGTGACAGACAGGGGATCTACTATGGCTACACCTTC. Residues: CAISDRQGIYYGYTF.

This clonotype was recorded a few times. V and J are TRBV27 and TRBJ2-1, with 7 bases aligning to TRBD1. The CDR3 is 15 amino acids. With V trimmed by 2 bases and J by 8 bases, 9 bases remained unmatched. The V gene's germline CDR1 is MNHEY and CDR2 SMNVEV (reference sequence). The DNA of the CDR3 is TGTGCCAGCAGTTTACCTGACAGGGTACGCGATGAGCAGTTCTTC. Its protein is CASSLPDRVRDEQFF.

The sample holds many counts of this clonotype. The chain recombines TRBV7-2 with TRBJ2-3, with 12 bases aligning to TRBD2. Trimming cost V 5 bases and J 0 bases; bases outside gene matches: 6. The CDR3 totals 17 residues. Germline V gives CDR1 SGHTA, CDR2 FQGNSA. CDR3 DNA sequence: TGTGCCAGCAGCCGGGTGGGGACTAGCGGGAGCACAGATACGCAGTATTTT. Its translation is CASSRVGTSGSTDTQYF. Based on the CDR3 plus reference TRBV7-2 and TRBJ2-3, the full variable domain is GAGVSQSPSNKVTEKGKDVELRCDPISGHTALYWYRQSLGQGLEFLIYFQGNSAPDKSGLPSDRFSAERTGGSVSTLTIQRTQQEDSAVYLCASSRVGTSGSTDTQYFGPGTRLTVL.

This chain connects TRBV12-3 or TRBV12-4 to TRBJ2-1; TRBD2 matches 8 bases. This CDR3 is built from 16 residues. V shed 2 bases, J shed 7 bases, and the junction held 10 bases outside the gene matches. The DNA of the CDR3 is TGTGCCAGCAGTTTACCCCGGGCCGCGGGGGGAAATGAGCAGTTCTTC. Translation gives CASSLPRAAGGNEQFF.

This clonotype was picked up many times. V gene TRBV10-3 combines with J gene TRBJ2-7; possibly TRBD2 for D (5 bases). The germline CDR1 and CDR2 sequences are ENHRY and SYGVKD. V lost 5 bases and J lost 6, with 14 bases in between. This CDR3 contains 13 residues. CDR3 residues: CAISSMSGSEQYF. DNA of the CDR3: TGTGCCATCAGTTCGATGTCGGGAAGCGAGCAGTACTTC.

The CDR3: CASTPGQGSHYGYTF. The CDR3 nucleotides are TGTGCCAGCACTCCCGGACAGGGATCCCACTATGGCTACACCTTC. The chain uses TRBV6-6 and TRBJ1-2; 8 bases map to TRBD1. The V gene end was trimmed by 7 bases and the J gene end by 3 bases; junction bases not matched to a gene: 10. Germline lookup yields CDR1 MNHNY and CDR2 SVGAGI (reference sequence). This CDR3 contains 15 residues.

The chain joins TRBV19 to TRBJ1-5, with a tentative D call TRBD1 (5 bases). CDR3 length: 17 residues. V lost 5 bases and J lost 3, with 20 bases in between. From germline, CDR1 is LNHDA and CDR2 SQIVND (reference sequence). The CDR3: CASSGGSGGSINQPQHF. The DNA of the CDR3 is TGTGCCAGTAGTGGGGGATCTGGAGGCTCGATCAATCAGCCCCAGCATTTT.

The chain has TRBV9 and TRBJ2-3; D ambiguous. V was pared by 4 bases and J by 2 bases, with 14 bases between. This CDR3 has 15 amino acids. Germline V gene data show CDR1 as SGDLS and CDR2 as YYNGEE. DNA for the CDR3: TGTGCCAGCAGCCAAAGAACGACATTCACAGATACGCAGTATTTT. Residues: CASSQRTTFTDTQYF.

V is TRBV15 and J is TRBJ1-2, with unresolved D. There are 16 residues in the CDR3. V was pared by 0 bases and J by 3 bases, with 14 bases between. The germline CDR1 and CDR2 sequences are LNHNV and YYDKDF (reference sequence). The CDR3 sequence is CATSRDRRVTDYGYTF. Written as DNA, the CDR3 is TGTGCCACCAGCAGAGATAGGAGGGTTACTGACTATGGCTACACCTTC.

The chain couples TRBV20-1 to TRBJ2-7, with D unclear. From germline, CDR1 is DFQATT and CDR2 SNEGSKA (reference sequence). This CDR3 is built from 11 residues. The V gene lost 2 bases and the J gene lost 6 bases, with 8 bases spanning the gap. The CDR3, as DNA: TGCAGTGCTAGATATGGTCCCGAGCAGTACTTC. This codes for CSARYGPEQYF.